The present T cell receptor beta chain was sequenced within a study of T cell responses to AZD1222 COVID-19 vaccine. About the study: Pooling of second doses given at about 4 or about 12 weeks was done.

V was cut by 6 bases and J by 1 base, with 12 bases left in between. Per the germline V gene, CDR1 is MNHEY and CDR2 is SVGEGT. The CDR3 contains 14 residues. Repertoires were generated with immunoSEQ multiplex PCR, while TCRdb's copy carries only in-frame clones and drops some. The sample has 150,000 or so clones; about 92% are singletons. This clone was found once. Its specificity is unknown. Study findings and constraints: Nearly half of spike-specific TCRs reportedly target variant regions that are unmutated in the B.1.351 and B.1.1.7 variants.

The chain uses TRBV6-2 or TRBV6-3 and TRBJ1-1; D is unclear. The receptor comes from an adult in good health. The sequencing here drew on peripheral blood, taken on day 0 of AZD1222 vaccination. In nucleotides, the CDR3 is TGTGCCAGCAGCCAGACCCCTGCGAACACTGAAGCTTTCTTT. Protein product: CASSQTPANTEAFF.